Following are 15 T cell receptor beta chains from one sample sequenced in a study of T cells in Graves' hyperthyroidism and ophthalmopathy. TCR beta CDR3 sequences were amplified from RNA transcripts. In the first-round RT-PCR of the TCR CDR3, the HTBI primer set was used. TCRdb re-called the multiplex PCR reads through MiXCR, storing one row per CDR3 protein. The repertoire holds roughly 500,000 distinct CDR3 sequences, with less than 25% as singletons. The sequenced sample consisted of blood. The receptors here all came from a woman in her seventies with Graves' ophthalmopathy.

The CDR3 loop is CASSQRAGGPANTGELFF. CDR3 DNA: TGTGCCAGCAGCCAAAGAGCGGGAGGGCCGGCGAACACCGGGGAGCTGTTTTTT. This sequence joins TRBV3-1 and TRBJ2-2; 10 bases line up with TRBD2. The J segment lost 0 bases and the V segment lost 2 bases, leaving 6 bases of the junction unmatched. Per the germline V gene, CDR1 is LGHDT and CDR2 is YNNKEL (reference sequence). The CDR3 covers 18 residues.

This clonotype occurred a few times. The chain combines TRBV7-3 with TRBJ2-1; 16 bases match TRBD2. V gave up 3 bases and J gave up 1 base; unmatched junction bases: 3. This CDR3 is built from 18 residues. Germline V gene lookup returns CDR1 SGHTA and CDR2 FQGTGA. Written as DNA, the CDR3 is TGTGCCAGCAGCTTGGGACTAGCGGGAGGGGGGTCCTACAATGAGCAGTTCTTC. Translating it yields CASSLGLAGGGSYNEQFF.

This sequence joins TRBV20-1 and TRBJ2-3; D is unresolved. Germline CDR1 reads DFQATT; CDR2 reads SNEGSKA (reference sequence). V lost 1 base to trimming and J lost 2 bases, with 10 bases between them. The CDR3 runs to 14 residues. CDR3 sequence: CSARAPLNTDTQYF. The CDR3 coding sequence is TGCAGTGCTAGAGCCCCCCTGAACACAGATACGCAGTATTTT.

The table lists this clonotype with a few counts. This rearrangement joins TRBV5-1 to TRBJ1-5; 11 bases line up with TRBD1. Trimming cost V 6 bases and J 0 bases; bases outside gene matches: 23. The CDR3 is 22 amino acids. Germline CDR1 SGHRS, CDR2 YFSETQ. CDR3 in amino acids: CASIKPRSTRGQGEDSNQPQHF. CDR3 nucleotides: TGCGCCAGCATCAAGCCGAGGAGCACTCGGGGACAGGGGGAAGATAGCAATCAGCCCCAGCATTTT.

This clonotype was counted between two and nine times. The chain has TRBV27 and TRBJ2-2; 8 bases are shared with TRBD2. The CDR3 is 15 residues long. Germline lookup yields CDR1 MNHEY and CDR2 SMNVEV (reference sequence). V shed 6 bases, J shed 3 bases, and the junction held 6 bases outside the gene matches. CDR3 loop: CASSRRGRYTGELFF. The CDR3 DNA sequence: TGTGCCAGCAGCCGCCGCGGGAGGTACACCGGGGAGCTGTTTTTT.

This clonotype has ten or more counts. The CDR3, as DNA: TGCGCCAGCAGCTTCTCATACCCCCCTAACGAGCAGTACTTC. Its translation is CASSFSYPPNEQYF. The rearrangement links TRBV5-1 to TRBJ2-7; D is ambiguous. Trimming shortened V by 2 bases and J by 5 bases, and 14 bases separated the two germline ends. The V gene's germline CDR1 is SGHRS and CDR2 YFSETQ. This CDR3 has 14 residues.

The chain carries TRBV24-1 and TRBJ2-2; 8 nucleotides align to TRBD1. The CDR3 spans 16 residues. V shed 3 bases and J 1 base; nucleotides not matched to a gene: 3. Germline V lookup: CDR1 KGHDR, CDR2 SFDVKD. CDR3: CATSDTDRGNTGELFF. CDR3 nucleotides: TGTGCCACCAGTGATACCGACAGGGGGAACACCGGGGAGCTGTTTTTT.

The chain joins TRBV5-1 to TRBJ2-3; D uncertain. The CDR3 has 13 amino acids. Germline CDR1 SGHRS, CDR2 YFSETQ. V lost 4 bases, J lost 2 bases, and 8 bases lay in between. CDR3 loop: CASSPMTTDTQYF. The CDR3 DNA follows: TGCGCCAGCAGCCCCATGACCACAGATACGCAGTATTTT.

The rearrangement uses TRBV24-1 and TRBJ1-2; 8 positions agree with TRBD1. Germline values: CDR1 KGHDR, CDR2 SFDVKD. This CDR3 is built from 13 residues. J gave up 7 bases and V 3 bases, and 3 bases lay outside the gene matches. DNA of the CDR3: TGTGCCACCAGTGATGCGGACAGGGCTGGCTACACCTTC. Its protein product is CATSDADRAGYTF.

This rearrangement joins TRBV5-1 to TRBJ2-1; D gene unclear. Germline V gene sequence: CDR1 SGHRS, CDR2 YFSETQ. The V and J ends lost 0 bases and 15 bases respectively, with 19 bases between them. The CDR3 contains 14 residues. CDR3 region: CASSLDSPGVTWFF. As DNA, the CDR3 is TGCGCCAGCAGCTTGGACTCTCCAGGTGTTACATGGTTCTTC.

The rearrangement uses TRBV10-3 and TRBJ2-5; D possibly corresponds to TRBD1 (5 bases). CDR3 size: 12 residues. V was clipped by 8 bases and J by 2 bases, with 9 bases between them. CDR1 is ENHRY and CDR2 is SYGVKD in the germline V gene. The CDR3 sequence is CAIQGSQETQYF. CDR3 DNA: TGTGCCATCCAGGGCAGTCAAGAGACCCAGTACTTC.

This clonotype was detected only a few times. The V gene is TRBV25-1, the J gene TRBJ1-2, with D perhaps matching TRBD1 (6 bases). The CDR3 covers 14 residues. Germline V lookup: CDR1 MGHDK, CDR2 SYGVNS. V dropped 5 bases and J dropped 8 bases, with 18 bases sitting between them. CDR3 sequence reads: CASSPQTGLGGYTF. The CDR3 DNA reads TGTGCCAGCAGTCCCCAGACAGGACTGGGCGGCTACACCTTC.

This clonotype was observed at least ten times. The V and J genes are TRBV7-2 and TRBJ2-1; D not resolved. This CDR3 comprises 13 residues. The V end lost 5 bases, the J end lost 9 bases, and 14 bases lay between the germline ends. Per germline, CDR1 SGHTA and CDR2 FQGNSA. CDR3 in amino acids: CASSTRLESEQFF. CDR3 bases: TGTGCCAGCAGCACACGTCTAGAATCTGAGCAGTTCTTC.

This clonotype was recorded a few times. The chain is built from TRBV6-1 and TRBJ2-3, with no clear D. Trimming shortened V by 5 bases and J by 2 bases, and 11 bases separated the two germline ends. Germline values: CDR1 MNHNS, CDR2 SASEGT. This CDR3 comprises 14 residues. In DNA, the CDR3 is TGTGCCAGCAGTCTTGGTCGACCCACAGATACGCAGTATTTT. It yields the protein CASSLGRPTDTQYF.

Points on this clonotype: Germline and junction disagree at one end, which may indicate a read error. The CDR3 nucleotides are TGTGCCAGCAGTTTATGGACAACGGGACAGGGGGCCTTCACTGAAGCTCTCTTT. This codes for CASSLWTTGQGAFTEALF. The V and J genes are TRBV27 and TRBJ1-1; 12 nucleotides align to TRBD1. Germline assignment: CDR1 MNHEY and CDR2 SMNVEV (reference sequence). The CDR3 has 18 amino acids.